This TCR beta chain was observed in a study of lymphopenia after photon versus proton radiotherapy (dated by TCRdb to the late 2010s). Study-level background: Photon and proton radiation therapy were compared by the study for their immunological effects in patients with gastrointestinal tumors who developed high-grade lymphopenia. The cohort comprised about 19 patients with gastrointestinal tumors who received either photon or proton therapy and then developed lymphopenia. The study aimed to characterize how the two radiation modalities differ in their impact on the immune system. General findings and caveats noted by the study authors: The survival association was assessed only in patients who died, and the authors presented better survival with proton therapy as a possibility rather than a demonstrated result. Relative stability during treatment was observed in proton-treated patients, whereas loss of naive T cells and TCR diversity and gain of effector/memory populations were observed in photon-treated patients. After the lymphocyte count nadir, photon-treated repertoires showed oligoclonal expansion, especially of CD8+ Temra cells, which drove the drop in diversity. Across the cohort, among patients who died, a greater drop in TCR diversity after the nadir was inversely correlated with overall survival time.

Library method: the immunoSEQ multiplex PCR assay. T cell repertoires were profiled by deep sequencing of rearranged TCR beta loci, alongside multiparametric flow cytometry. TCRdb stores this immuneACCESS table with in-frame sequences only. Part of the clones is absent; in the studies checked, under half of the shortfall reflects unresolved V genes, and no reason is known for the rest. The sample records 55,000 to 70,000 clones, about 90% of which are singletons. Around 2% of the sample comes from the top ten. CDR1 and CDR2 are drawn from the germline V gene: SGHTA, FQGTGA. The CDR3 runs 15 amino acids, cysteine and phenylalanine included. The DNA shown is the 45-base CDR3, in frame from base 1. V sheds 5 bases and J sheds 2 bases, leaving 14 bases between their ends. This clone was observed a handful of times. The target of this receptor is not known. No base qualities exist here, and no much larger clone lies one base off it.

This sequence originates from a woman aged 40 to 50 with cholangiocarcinoma. Recombination joined TRBV7-3 with TRBJ2-3; the D gene is perhaps TRBD1, on 6 matching bases. The sequencing used peripheral blood, collected from a patient treated with photon-based radiotherapy. The bases are TGTGCCAGCAGCCCCACAGGGACCCCCACAGATACGCAGTATTTT. Its protein product is CASSPTGTPTDTQYF.